The 32 T cell receptor beta chains below were found in one sample sequenced in a study of regulatory T cells in long-lasting Graves disease. Arm-PCR with iRepertoire HTBI primers amplified the CDR3 regions for these TCR beta libraries. TCRdb reprocessed the multiplex PCR reads via MiXCR and lists one record per CDR3 protein. The sample includes roughly 560,000 distinct CDR3 sequences, about 12% of them seen just once. Sample time point: newly diagnosed GD, antithyroid drugs for less than 3 months. From RNA extracted from PBMCs, the TCR library was made. This sample was shared with a second study, whose subject was T cells in Graves' hyperthyroidism and ophthalmopathy.

The starting material was peripheral blood mononuclear cells (PBMCs), obtained at new diagnosis, from a patient treated with antithyroid drugs. These receptors all stem from a woman aged 25 to 39 with Graves disease.

This clonotype was found many times. The chain carries TRBV12-3 or TRBV12-4 and TRBJ1-1; D not certain. This CDR3 has 13 residues. V was trimmed by 7 bases and J by 6 bases, leaving 15 bases between them. In nucleotides, the CDR3 is TGTGCCAGCACCCGGAGAACTAACCCTGAAGCTTTCTTT. Encoded protein: CASTRRTNPEAFF.

The J gene is TRBJ2-3, the V gene TRBV5-1, with 8 bases that match TRBD2. The CDR3 contains 18 residues. Germline V gene lookup returns CDR1 SGHRS and CDR2 YFSETQ. After removal of 1 base from V and 2 bases from J, the junction contained 12 bases not matched to a gene. DNA of the CDR3: TGCGCCAGCAGCTTGACCCCAACTCGGGGGGGAACCACAGATACGCAGTATTTT. Encoded protein: CASSLTPTRGGTTDTQYF. Looking up the rest from reference TRBV5-1 and TRBJ2-3 gives the full variable domain: KAGVTQTPRYLIKTRGQQVTLSCSPISGHRSVSWYQQTPGQGLQFLFEYFSETQRNKGNFPGRFSGRQFSNSRSEMNVSTLELGDSALYLCASSLTPTRGGTTDTQYFGPGTRLTVL.

The sample holds many counts of this clonotype. The V call is TRBV20-1, the J call TRBJ2-7; TRBD2 matches 10 bases. Germline values: CDR1 DFQATT, CDR2 SNEGSKA (reference sequence). The CDR3 loop spans 13 amino acids. V lost 5 bases to trimming and J lost 7 bases; unmatched junction nucleotides: 8. The CDR3 DNA is TGCAGTGCTCCGGGACTAGCGCGGGGAGAGCAGTACTTC. Protein sequence: CSAPGLARGEQYF.

As for this clonotype: Given a much more abundant clone one base away, this may be a read error. The J gene is TRBJ1-5, the V gene TRBV6-1; D gene unclear. Germline V gives CDR1 MNHNS, CDR2 SASEGT. V shed 4 bases and J shed 5 bases, with 21 bases lying between them. The CDR3 consists of 17 residues. The CDR3 DNA is TGTGCCAGCAGTGCCCCAGTCGGCACCAGTGACGATCAGCCCCAGCATTTT. Translating gives CASSAPVGTSDDQPQHF.

This clonotype was detected ten times or more. V is TRBV5-5 and J is TRBJ2-5, with D perhaps TRBD1 (6 bases). V was trimmed by 2 bases and J by 0 bases, leaving 14 bases between them. Germline CDR1 reads SGHKS; CDR2 reads YYEKEE (reference sequence). CDR3 size: 16 residues. CDR3 sequence: CASSFNGGAYQETQYF. CDR3 bases: TGTGCCAGCAGCTTTAATGGGGGCGCATACCAAGAGACCCAGTACTTC.

Many counts were recorded for this clonotype. This chain links TRBV9 with TRBJ2-7; D call uncertain. This CDR3 is built from 15 residues. Trimming took off 0 bases at V and 6 bases at J, with 16 bases between the two ends. Per germline, CDR1 SGDLS and CDR2 YYNGEE. CDR3 sequence (DNA): TGTGCCAGCAGCGTAGATCTGCGACCGCCCGGCGAGCAGTACTTC. It encodes CASSVDLRPPGEQYF.

The V and J genes are TRBV4-1 and TRBJ2-1; 10 positions agree with TRBD1. With 4 bases clipped from V and 4 bases from J, the junction kept 13 bases outside the gene matches. CDR1 MGHRA and CDR2 YSYEKL come from the germline V gene. This CDR3 spans 18 amino acids. The CDR3 sequence: CASSRVATGTGDYNEQFF. As DNA, the CDR3 is TGCGCCAGCAGCCGAGTAGCCACCGGGACAGGGGATTACAATGAGCAGTTCTTC.

The gene calls are TRBV5-1 and TRBJ2-7, with D uncertain. V was trimmed by 4 bases and J by 2 bases, leaving 10 bases between them. Germline V gene sequence: CDR1 SGHRS, CDR2 YFSETQ. CDR3 length: 13 amino acids. This CDR3 is CASSIPGAYEQYF. The CDR3 nucleotides read TGCGCCAGCAGCATTCCGGGCGCCTACGAGCAGTACTTC. Using reference TRBV5-1 and TRBJ2-7 for the parts outside the CDR3, the full variable domain is KAGVTQTPRYLIKTRGQQVTLSCSPISGHRSVSWYQQTPGQGLQFLFEYFSETQRNKGNFPGRFSGRQFSNSRSEMNVSTLELGDSALYLCASSIPGAYEQYFGPGTRLTVT.

On this clonotype itself: Being one base from a much bigger clone, this may be a read error. The J gene is TRBJ1-2, the V gene TRBV6-4; no clear D. The CDR3 runs 13 residues. CDR1 and CDR2 (germline): MRHNA, SNTAGT. The V end was cut by 5 bases, the J end by 4 bases, with 11 bases between. The CDR3 DNA is TGTGCCAGCAGTTACTTGTTAGCCTATGGCTACACCTTC. It translates to CASSYLLAYGYTF.

This clonotype was counted many times. The chain combines TRBV6-5 with TRBJ2-7, with 9 positions matching TRBD1. The CDR3 consists of 13 residues. Germline V gene data show CDR1 as MNHEY and CDR2 as SVGAGI. Trimming cost V 0 bases and J 11 bases; bases outside gene matches: 5. CDR3 region: CASSYSNGQGKYF. CDR3 nucleotide sequence: TGTGCCAGCAGTTACTCGAACGGACAGGGGAAGTACTTC.

This clonotype was seen ten or more times. The chain carries TRBV18 and TRBJ2-7; 7 nucleotides agree with TRBD1. V trimming: 3 bases; J trimming: 7 bases; junction bases outside the gene matches: 9. This CDR3 is 14 amino acids long. The V gene's germline CDR1 is KGHSH and CDR2 LQKENI. CDR3 nucleotides: TGTGCCAGCTCACCCGCGACAGGGCCGGGAGAGCAGTACTTC. It yields the protein CASSPATGPGEQYF.

The V call is TRBV5-1, the J call TRBJ1-2; D not resolved. The V gene lost 4 bases and the J gene lost 3 bases, with 10 bases spanning the gap. Germline V gene lookup returns CDR1 SGHRS and CDR2 YFSETQ. The CDR3 is 13 residues long. The CDR3 is CASSKDGYYGYTF. DNA of the CDR3: TGCGCCAGCAGCAAGGACGGATACTATGGCTACACCTTC.

For this clonotype: A much larger clone lies one base from this, so it may be a read error. The V and J genes are TRBV27 and TRBJ2-1, with D possibly being TRBD1 or TRBD2 (5 bases each). The CDR3 runs 14 residues. Germline V gene data show CDR1 as MNHEY and CDR2 as SMNVEV (reference sequence). The CDR3 nucleotides read TGTGCCATTCGACCGGGACCACGAAACAATGAGCGGTTCTTC. Protein: CAIRPGPRNNERFF.

The table lists this clonotype with many counts. The V gene is TRBV18, the J gene TRBJ1-6; TRBD1 might be the D (6 bases). Germline V gene lookup returns CDR1 KGHSH and CDR2 LQKENI. With 2 bases removed from V and 7 bases from J, the gap between germline ends came to 12 bases. The CDR3 has 15 residues. The DNA for the CDR3 is TGTGCCAGCTCACCAACGGGGGGCAGAAATTCACCCCTCCACTTT. It yields the protein CASSPTGGRNSPLHF.

This clonotype occurred a few times. CDR3 in amino acids: CAWSSIAVGELFF. In nucleotides, the CDR3 is TGTGCCTGGAGTTCAATAGCCGTTGGGGAGCTGTTTTTT. This sequence joins TRBV30 and TRBJ2-2; D is ambiguous. Trimming took off 2 bases at V and 8 bases at J, with 12 bases between the two ends. Germline loops: CDR1 GTSNPN, CDR2 SVGIG (reference sequence). This CDR3 has 13 amino acids.

This clonotype appeared many times. This chain connects TRBV27 to TRBJ1-1; the D is unclear. The germline CDR1 and CDR2 sequences are MNHEY and SMNVEV (reference sequence). The CDR3 sequence is 14 residues long. V lost 6 bases to trimming and J lost 2 bases, with 13 bases between them. This CDR3 reads CASREGLLNTEAFF. The CDR3, as DNA: TGTGCCAGCAGGGAAGGTCTCCTTAACACTGAAGCTTTCTTT.

This chain links TRBV2 with TRBJ2-5; the D is unclear. The V gene lost 6 bases and the J gene lost 4 bases, with 9 bases spanning the gap. The CDR3 runs to 12 residues. Germline V gene lookup returns CDR1 SNHLY and CDR2 FYNNEI. In DNA, the CDR3 is TGTGCCAGCAGCGCCTACAGAGAGACCCAGTACTTC. It encodes CASSAYRETQYF.

V is TRBV2 and J is TRBJ2-7; tentatively, D is TRBD2 (5 bases). V was pared by 3 bases and J by 0 bases, with 9 bases between. Per germline, CDR1 SNHLY and CDR2 FYNNEI. The length of the CDR3 is 14 residues. Written as DNA, the CDR3 is TGTGCCAGCAGTGACGGGCGGGCCTCCTACGAGCAGTACTTC. It codes for CASSDGRASYEQYF.

To note about this clonotype: A much larger clone differs by one base, so this may be a read error. V is TRBV5-1 and J is TRBJ2-1; no definite D call. The CDR3 has 13 residues. Germline values: CDR1 SGHRS, CDR2 YFSETQ. V lost 4 bases and J 13 bases, leaving 18 bases between the germline ends. CDR3 sequence: CASSPLQAENQFF. The CDR3 DNA is TGCGCCAGCAGCCCACTCCAGGCGGAGAATCAGTTCTTC.

This clonotype appeared many times. This rearrangement joins TRBV6-5 to TRBJ2-7; 8 positions match TRBD1. CDR3 length equals 15 residues. J was trimmed by 2 bases and V by 0 bases; bases with no gene match: 3. The germline gives CDR1 MNHEY, CDR2 SVGAGI. In nucleotides, the CDR3 is TGTGCCAGCAGTTACTCGACAGGGGAGGCCTACGAGCAGTACTTC. This encodes CASSYSTGEAYEQYF.

This chain uses TRBV28 with TRBJ2-1; 9 nucleotides match TRBD2. Germline CDR1 is MDHEN and CDR2 is SYDVKM. This CDR3 is built from 13 residues. The junction had 3 bases not matched to a gene; V was cut back by 8 bases and J by 4 bases. For the CDR3, the DNA is TGTGCCAGCCGTAGCGGGGGATACAATGAGCAGTTCTTC. Translated: CASRSGGYNEQFF. Full variable domain (rest looked up from reference TRBV28 and TRBJ2-1): DVKVTQSSRYLVKRTGEKVFLECVQDMDHENMFWYRQDPGLGLRLIYFSYDVKMKEKGDIPEGYSVSREKKERFSLILESASTNQTSMYLCASRSGGYNEQFFGPGTRLTVL.

This chain connects TRBV4-2 to TRBJ2-7; tentatively, D is TRBD1 (6 bases). The germline CDR1 and CDR2 sequences are LGHNA and YNFKEQ. This CDR3 has 15 residues. Deletions cut 0 bases from V and 2 bases from J, with 11 bases between. The CDR3 is CASSQEFWTAYEQYF. The CDR3 DNA follows: TGTGCCAGCAGCCAAGAGTTTTGGACAGCCTACGAGCAGTACTTC.

The rearrangement uses TRBV20-1 and TRBJ2-7, with a possible D match to TRBD1 (6 bases). The CDR3 covers 14 residues. V shed 3 bases and J shed 2 bases, with 14 bases lying between them. Germline CDR1 and CDR2: DFQATT and SNEGSKA (reference sequence). The CDR3 nucleotides read TGCAGTGCTAGCACGCCCCAGGGGCCCTACGAGCAGTACTTC. Its translation: CSASTPQGPYEQYF.

This clonotype was seen at least ten times. The rearrangement joins TRBV19 to TRBJ2-1, with D perhaps matching TRBD1 (6 bases). Per the germline V gene, CDR1 is LNHDA and CDR2 is SQIVND (reference sequence). V was cut by 6 bases and J by 0 bases, with 12 bases left in between. This CDR3 has 15 amino acids. CDR3 in DNA: TGTGCCAGTAGACTGACAGGTGGCTCCTACAATGAGCAGTTCTTC. Translation gives CASRLTGGSYNEQFF. Together with reference TRBV19 and TRBJ2-1, the CDR3 gives the full variable domain: DGGITQSPKYLFRKEGQNVTLSCEQNLNHDAMYWYRQDPGQGLRLIYYSQIVNDFQKGDIAEGYSVSREKKESFPLTVTSAQKNPTAFYLCASRLTGGSYNEQFFGPGTRLTVL.

This clonotype was seen ten or more times. The chain links TRBV3-1 to TRBJ2-1; D is unresolved. This CDR3 has 11 amino acids. Trimming took 6 bases from V and 7 from J, leaving 7 bases between them. Germline loops: CDR1 LGHDT, CDR2 YNNKEL (reference sequence). The CDR3 nucleotides read TGTGCCAGCAGTCAAATGAATGAGCAGTTCTTC. It translates to CASSQMNEQFF.

The gene calls are TRBV18 and TRBJ2-1; 11 nucleotides agree with TRBD2. This CDR3 is built from 15 residues. Germline V gene sequence: CDR1 KGHSH, CDR2 LQKENI. V was clipped by 1 base and J by 9 bases; unmatched bases: 5. Here the CDR3 DNA reads TGTGCCAGCTCACCACTAGCGGGAGGGCCAGGTGAGCAGTTCTTC. Translated, it gives CASSPLAGGPGEQFF.

This clonotype showed up many times. The chain joins TRBV11-2 to TRBJ1-5; possibly TRBD1 for D (5 bases). Germline V lookup: CDR1 SGHAT, CDR2 FQNNGV. Trimming pared 4 bases from V and 11 bases from J, leaving 15 bases between. The CDR3 extends over 13 amino acids. CDR3: CASSSWGGMTQHF. CDR3 DNA sequence: TGTGCCAGCAGCTCATGGGGGGGGATGACCCAGCATTTT.

This clonotype has a count of ten or more. The chain recombines TRBV24-1 with TRBJ2-5; TRBD1 matches 7 bases. Matching the DNA end better, TRBJ2-1 makes the J call doubtful. Germline assignment: CDR1 KGHDR and CDR2 SFDVKD. CDR3 size: 15 residues. The CDR3 loop is CATSDSQGPGNEQFF. The DNA for the CDR3 is TGTGCCACCAGTGACTCACAGGGGCCAGGGAATGAGCAGTTCTTC.

This clonotype showed up many times. The chain couples TRBV20-1 to TRBJ2-3, with D possibly TRBD2 on 5 matching bases. Germline assignment: CDR1 DFQATT and CDR2 SNEGSKA (reference sequence). The CDR3 consists of 14 residues. Trimming removed 3 bases from V and 5 bases from J, with 15 bases in between. CDR3 sequence reads: CSARFLAGGDTQYF. The CDR3 coding sequence is TGCAGTGCTAGGTTTCTAGCAGGAGGAGATACGCAGTATTTT.

The table lists this clonotype with a few counts. This chain joins TRBV19 and TRBJ2-1, with TRBD2 identical over 7 bases. With V trimmed by 0 bases and J by 8 bases, 13 bases remained unmatched. CDR1 LNHDA and CDR2 SQIVND come from the germline V gene (reference sequence). CDR3 size: 17 residues. In DNA form, the CDR3 reads TGTGCCAGTAGTATAGACCTGGTTGAGACTAGCAAGGATGAGCAGTTCTTC. It codes for CASSIDLVETSKDEQFF.

This clonotype was seen at least ten times. V gene TRBV12-3 or TRBV12-4 combines with J gene TRBJ2-1; no clear D. The CDR3 runs to 14 residues. Between the trimmed V and J ends, which lost 5 bases and 10 bases, there was a span of 18 bases. CDR3 nucleotides: TGTGCCAGCAGTCCCCCTGGACGGTCTTTAGAGCAGTTCTTC. It is translated as CASSPPGRSLEQFF.

The CDR3 is CASSLGAGTNTGELFF. The CDR3 nucleotides are TGTGCCAGCAGTTTAGGGGCAGGGACGAACACCGGGGAGCTGTTTTTT. The chain combines TRBV27 with TRBJ2-2; weak D call: TRBD1 (5 bases). CDR1 is MNHEY and CDR2 is SMNVEV in the germline V gene (reference sequence). The CDR3 has 16 amino acids. V shed 2 bases and J shed 0 bases, with 10 bases lying between them.